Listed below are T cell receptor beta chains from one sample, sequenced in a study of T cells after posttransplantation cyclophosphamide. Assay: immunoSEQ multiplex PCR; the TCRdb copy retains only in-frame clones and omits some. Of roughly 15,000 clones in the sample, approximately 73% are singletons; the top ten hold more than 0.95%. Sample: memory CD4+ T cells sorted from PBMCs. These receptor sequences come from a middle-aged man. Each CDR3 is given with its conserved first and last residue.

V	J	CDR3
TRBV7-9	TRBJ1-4	CASSLGQVLGEKLFF
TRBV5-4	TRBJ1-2	CASSLQASYGYTF
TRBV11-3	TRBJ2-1	CASSSGLAGGDNEQFF
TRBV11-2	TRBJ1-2	CASSPGRGFYGYTF
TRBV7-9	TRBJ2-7	CASSLGGTGDYEQYF
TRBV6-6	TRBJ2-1	CASRYRTGLYNEQFF
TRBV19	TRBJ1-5	CASRITGDLNQPQHF
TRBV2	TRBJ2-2	CASSEERVDTGELFF
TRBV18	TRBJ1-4	CASSPNGEPTGKLFF
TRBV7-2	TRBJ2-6	CASSLQTGANVLTF
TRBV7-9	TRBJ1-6	CASSVAGDSPLHF
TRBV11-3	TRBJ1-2	CASSLSGTSNRGYTF
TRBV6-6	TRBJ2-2	CASSPWGGTGELFF
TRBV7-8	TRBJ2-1	CASSSRRLVSNEQFF
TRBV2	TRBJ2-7	CASRRISHEQYF
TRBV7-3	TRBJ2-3	CASSLSHTDTQYF
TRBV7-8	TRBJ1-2	CASSYKYRGSGGYGYTF
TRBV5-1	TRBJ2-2	CASSLESGTGELFF